This note documents a single TCR beta chain sequence. The sample belongs to a study of T cell responses to AZD1222 COVID-19 vaccine. Germline V CDR1 and CDR2: SEHNR, FQNEAQ (reference sequence). This CDR3 spans 15 amino acids. V gave up 0 bases and J gave up 2 bases, with 9 bases separating them. Produced via immunoSEQ multiplex PCR; TCRdb's table is partial and in-frame only. Seen here are around 85,000 clones, approximately 86% observed once, and the top ten hold approximately 6.8%. The sample here was peripheral blood, taken on day 0 of AZD1222 vaccination. The chain combines TRBV7-9 with TRBJ2-3; D is ambiguous. This clonotype was obtained from an adult in good health. The DNA of the CDR3 is TGTGCCAGCAGCTTAGCGTCGCAGTCCACAGATACGCAGTATTTT. This encodes CASSLASQSTDTQYF.